Each of the 12 T cell receptor beta chains below was sequenced from the same sample in a study of T cells in localized non-small cell lung cancer. The repertoire was sequenced with immunoSEQ multiplex PCR; TCRdb's copy has only in-frame clones and lacks some. The sample contains about 29,000 clones, roughly 90% of which appear only once. Specimen: peripheral blood, collected before any cancer treatment. These receptors came from a male donor at least 60 years old with stage I lung adenocarcinoma.

This chain joins TRBV28 and TRBJ1-3; D unclear. V gave up 8 bases and J gave up 4 bases, with 3 bases separating them. Germline V gene sequence: CDR1 MDHEN, CDR2 SYDVKM. The CDR3 sequence is 10 residues long. DNA of the CDR3: TGTGCCAGCGAGGGAAACACCATATATTTT. Its translation is CASEGNTIYF.

The rearrangement uses TRBV2 and TRBJ2-2; TRBD1 matches 11 bases. This CDR3 region has 14 residues. J gave up 5 bases and V 8 bases, and 4 bases lay outside the gene matches. Looked up from germline, CDR1 is SNHLY and CDR2 is FYNNEI. In nucleotides, the CDR3 is TGTGCCAGCCGGGACAGGGGGGCTACCGGGGAGCTGTTTTTT. The encoded protein is CASRDRGATGELFF.

The chain links TRBV11-2 to TRBJ2-2; D call uncertain. Germline lookup yields CDR1 SGHAT and CDR2 FQNNGV. This CDR3 region has 11 residues. Trimming cost V 5 bases and J 7 bases, with 5 bases left between them. Here the CDR3 DNA reads TGTGCCAGCAGCCTGCACGGGGAGCTGTTTTTT. Its translation is CASSLHGELFF. Variable domain in full (rest from reference TRBV11-2 and TRBJ2-2): EAGVAQSPRYKIIEKRQSVAFWCNPISGHATLYWYQQILGQGPKLLIQFQNNGVVDDSQLPKDRFSAERLKGVDSTLKIQPAKLEDSAVYLCASSLHGELFFGEGSRLTVL.

Note on this clone: One end of the junction fails to match germline, which may point to a read error. The genes are TRBV7-2 and TRBJ2-7, with a possible D match to TRBD2 (5 bases). Per the germline V gene, CDR1 is SGHTA and CDR2 is FQGNSA. This CDR3 comprises 13 residues. The CDR3 here is CASSSLASSEQYF. CDR3 sequence (DNA): TGTGCCAGCAGCTCTTTAGCGTCCTCCGAGCAGTACTTC.

Only one count was recorded for this clone. This chain links TRBV7-9 with TRBJ1-5; the D is unclear. Germline CDR1 SEHNR, CDR2 FQNEAQ (reference sequence). The CDR3 totals 12 residues. V was clipped by 1 base and J by 5 bases, with 3 bases between them. In nucleotides, the CDR3 is TGTGCCAGCAGCTTAGACGATCAGCCCCAGCATTTT. Translating it yields CASSLDDQPQHF.

The rearrangement links TRBV28 to TRBJ1-4; D is perhaps TRBD1 (5 bases). The CDR3 has 14 residues. With 6 bases removed from V and 8 bases from J, the gap between germline ends came to 16 bases. Germline V lookup: CDR1 MDHEN, CDR2 SYDVKM. Here the CDR3 DNA reads TGTGCCAGCAGGGGCATTCTCAAGGGGGAAAAACTGTTTTTT. Protein product: CASRGILKGEKLFF.

The chain carries TRBV30 and TRBJ2-3; D remains ambiguous. CDR1 is GTSNPN, CDR2 SVGIG, per germline (reference sequence). Trimming removed 0 bases from V and 4 bases from J, with 8 bases in between. The length of the CDR3 is 13 residues. The CDR3 sequence: CAWSVHLADTQYF. The CDR3 nucleotides are TGTGCCTGGAGTGTACACCTAGCAGATACGCAGTATTTT.

The chain is built from TRBV5-5 and TRBJ1-5, with TRBD1 matching 8 bases. Per germline, CDR1 SGHKS and CDR2 YYEKEE (reference sequence). Unmatched junction bases numbered 9, after V lost 4 bases and J lost 6 bases. The CDR3 runs 15 residues. This CDR3 is CASSREQGVGQPQHF. CDR3 nucleotides: TGTGCCAGCAGCCGGGAACAGGGGGTGGGTCAGCCCCAGCATTTT.

V and J are TRBV19 and TRBJ2-7; tentatively, D is TRBD1 or TRBD2 (5 bases each). The V and J ends lost 1 base and 0 bases respectively, with 13 bases between them. There are 16 residues in the CDR3. Germline CDR1 is LNHDA and CDR2 is SQIVND (reference sequence). Here the CDR3 reads CASSIVRDGYSYEQYF. As DNA, the CDR3 is TGTGCCAGTAGTATAGTCCGGGACGGCTACTCCTACGAGCAGTACTTC.

This chain joins TRBV9 and TRBJ2-3; D might be TRBD1 (6 bases). CDR1 is SGDLS, CDR2 YYNGEE, per germline. The V and J ends lost 4 bases and 4 bases respectively, with 10 bases between them. The CDR3 is 13 amino acids. The CDR3 loop is CASSPGVADTQYF. The DNA of the CDR3 is TGTGCCAGCAGCCCAGGGGTGGCAGATACGCAGTATTTT.

This rearrangement joins TRBV6-5 to TRBJ2-3; possibly TRBD2 for D (6 bases). Germline CDR1 reads MNHEY; CDR2 reads SVGAGI. Trimming stripped 6 bases from V and 13 bases from J, with 20 bases between. The CDR3 sequence is 13 residues long. CDR3 coding DNA: TGTGCCAGCAGGAGACCGGGAGTTAGGACGAAGTATTTT. Residues: CASRRPGVRTKYF.

The CDR3 is CASSPKLAGNEQYF. As DNA, the CDR3 is TGTGCCAGCTCCCCAAAACTAGCAGGAAACGAGCAGTACTTC. The gene calls are TRBV18 and TRBJ2-7; a weak D match, TRBD2 (6 bases). With 6 bases removed from V and 5 bases from J, the gap between germline ends came to 17 bases. The germline gives CDR1 KGHSH, CDR2 LQKENI. The CDR3 consists of 14 residues. Full variable domain (missing parts from reference TRBV18 and TRBJ2-7): NAGVMQNPRHLVRRRGQEARLRCSPMKGHSHVYWYRQLPEEGLKFMVYLQKENIIDESGMPKERFSAEFPKEGPSILRIQQVVRGDSAAYFCASSPKLAGNEQYFGPGTRLTVT.